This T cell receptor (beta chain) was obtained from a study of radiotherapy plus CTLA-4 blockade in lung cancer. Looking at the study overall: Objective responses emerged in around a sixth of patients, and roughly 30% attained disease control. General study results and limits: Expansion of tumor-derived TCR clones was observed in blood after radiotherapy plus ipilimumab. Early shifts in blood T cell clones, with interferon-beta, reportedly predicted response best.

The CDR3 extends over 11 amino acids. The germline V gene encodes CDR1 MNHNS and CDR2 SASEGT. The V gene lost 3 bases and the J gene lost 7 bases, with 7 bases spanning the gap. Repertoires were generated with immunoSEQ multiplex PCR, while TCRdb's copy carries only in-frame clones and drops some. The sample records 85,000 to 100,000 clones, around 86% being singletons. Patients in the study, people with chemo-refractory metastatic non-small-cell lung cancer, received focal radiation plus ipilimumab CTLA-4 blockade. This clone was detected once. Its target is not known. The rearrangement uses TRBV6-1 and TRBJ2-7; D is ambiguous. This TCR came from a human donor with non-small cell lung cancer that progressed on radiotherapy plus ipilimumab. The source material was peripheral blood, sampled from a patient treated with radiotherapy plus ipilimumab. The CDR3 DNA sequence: TGTGCCAGCAGTGACTATTGGGAGCAGTACTTC. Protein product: CASSDYWEQYF.